The next 12 T cell receptor beta chains were all read from a single sample in a study of blood T cell repertoires in COVID-19 (dated by TCRdb to 2020 to 2022). Library preparation employed the immunoSEQ multiplex PCR assay. This is the immuneACCESS table as TCRdb keeps it, with only in-frame sequences that have V and J called. A part of the clones is gone; compared with another copy, unresolved V genes explain less than half, and the rest is unexplained. The sample table holds 200,000 to 250,000 clones, of which less than 90% were seen once. The top ten clonotypes cover roughly 2% of the sample. The sample was peripheral blood. The source of these receptors is a woman between 50 and 59 years old with acute or convalescent COVID-19.

The J gene is TRBJ2-1, the V gene TRBV5-6; tentative D call: TRBD1 (6 bases). The CDR3 is 15 amino acids. V was trimmed by 3 bases and J by 6 bases, leaving 16 bases between them. Looked up from germline, CDR1 is SGHDT and CDR2 is YYEEEE. The CDR3 DNA sequence: TGTGCCAGCAGCTACCCTACAGGGAGTTTCAATGAGCAGTTCTTC. Amino acids: CASSYPTGSFNEQFF.

The V gene is TRBV6-1, the J gene TRBJ1-3, with D unresolved. Per the germline V gene, CDR1 is MNHNS and CDR2 is SASEGT. V dropped 6 bases and J dropped 4 bases, with 7 bases sitting between them. The CDR3 is 12 amino acids. The CDR3 region has the DNA TGTGCCAGCAGCCCCTCCGGAAACACCATATATTTT. It codes for CASSPSGNTIYF.

The chain has TRBV5-4 and TRBJ2-3, with 7 bases that match TRBD2. From germline, CDR1 is SGHNT and CDR2 YYREEE (reference sequence). The CDR3 is 15 residues long. The junction had 4 bases not matched to a gene; V was cut back by 0 bases and J by 3 bases. The CDR3 loop is CASSLGTRRTDTQYF. CDR3 bases: TGTGCCAGCAGCTTGGGGACTAGGCGGACAGATACGCAGTATTTT.

This clone was found once. This sequence joins TRBV19 and TRBJ2-1; the match to TRBD1 covers 10 bases. This CDR3 contains 16 residues. With 5 bases clipped from V and 5 bases from J, the junction kept 9 bases outside the gene matches. The germline gives CDR1 LNHDA, CDR2 SQIVND (reference sequence). DNA of the CDR3: TGTGCCAGTAGTCCGAGCCGACAGGGGGCAAACAATGAGCAGTTCTTC. This codes for CASSPSRQGANNEQFF.

This clone was detected only once. This chain connects TRBV7-9 to TRBJ1-2; TRBD1 matches at 8 bases. CDR1 is SEHNR and CDR2 is FQNEAQ in the germline V gene (reference sequence). The CDR3 length is 15 residues. The V segment lost 5 bases and the J segment 0 bases; nucleotides outside the gene matches: 5. CDR3 bases: TGTGCCAGCAGCGCAACAGGGGGGACTAACTATGGCTACACCTTC. Translated, it gives CASSATGGTNYGYTF. The full variable domain, rest sourced from reference TRBV7-9 and TRBJ1-2, is DTGVSQNPRHKITKRGQNVTFRCDPISEHNRLYWYRQTLGQGPEFLTYFQNEAQLEKSRLLSDRFSAERPKGSFSTLEIQRTEQGDSAMYLCASSATGGTNYGYTFGSGTRLTVV.

The genes are TRBV6-6 and TRBJ2-7; maybe TRBD2 (6 bases). Trimming stripped 6 bases from V and 2 bases from J, with 11 bases between. Germline V CDR1 and CDR2: MNHNY, SVGAGI (reference sequence). This CDR3 contains 13 residues. CDR3 residues: CASRWDFTYEQYF. In DNA, the CDR3 is TGTGCCAGCAGATGGGACTTCACCTACGAGCAGTACTTC.

This clone was seen only once. V gene TRBV5-5 combines with J gene TRBJ2-3, with TRBD2 matching 11 bases. Germline assignment: CDR1 SGHKS and CDR2 YYEKEE (reference sequence). CDR3 size: 16 residues. Unmatched junction bases numbered 3, after V lost 0 bases and J lost 3 bases. The DNA of the CDR3 is TGTGCCAGCAGCTTGGTCTTAGCGGGGGGGACAGATACGCAGTATTTT. Amino acids: CASSLVLAGGTDTQYF.

The chain uses TRBV10-1 and TRBJ2-1; 7 bases align to TRBD1. V was pared by 4 bases and J by 0 bases, with 9 bases of the junction left unmatched. CDR1 and CDR2 from the germline V gene are WNHNN and SYGVQD (reference sequence). The CDR3 runs 17 residues. The CDR3 bases are TGCGCCAGCAGTGGACATGGGACAGATAGCTCCTACAATGAGCAGTTCTTC. Amino acid sequence: CASSGHGTDSSYNEQFF.

The chain links TRBV6-5 to TRBJ2-7, with 12 bases matching TRBD2. The CDR3 is made up of 15 amino acids. The V gene's germline CDR1 is MNHEY and CDR2 SVGAGI. V lost 4 bases, J lost 3 bases, and 4 bases stayed unmatched. Here the CDR3 reads CASSSASGGVYEQYF. The DNA of the CDR3 is TGTGCCAGCAGTTCGGCTAGCGGGGGGGTCTACGAGCAGTACTTC.

The sample holds one count of this clone. This chain links TRBV6-1 with TRBJ1-2; D unclear. V lost 5 bases to trimming and J lost 4 bases, with 17 bases between them. This CDR3 comprises 15 residues. From germline, CDR1 is MNHNS and CDR2 SASEGT. The DNA of the CDR3 is TGTGCCAGCAGTTCGTCCCGTTATGAGGGCTATGGCTACACCTTC. Protein: CASSSSRYEGYGYTF.

This clone came up a few times. This chain joins TRBV6-6 and TRBJ1-2, with TRBD1 identical over 11 bases. After removal of 2 bases from V and 3 bases from J, the junction contained 2 bases not matched to a gene. Germline V gene lookup returns CDR1 MNHNY and CDR2 SVGAGI (reference sequence). The CDR3 runs 15 residues. The CDR3: CASSYGDRGDYGYTF. The CDR3 nucleotides are TGTGCCAGCAGTTACGGGGACAGGGGGGACTATGGCTACACCTTC.

V gene TRBV27 combines with J gene TRBJ2-7, with D perhaps TRBD2 (5 bases). The CDR3 consists of 14 residues. Trimming removed 4 bases at V and 6 bases at J, with 16 bases between. Germline CDR1 reads MNHEY; CDR2 reads SMNVEV (reference sequence). The DNA of the CDR3 is TGTGCCAGCAGTTCCGCCAGGACTTTCGGCGAGCAGTACTTC. It translates to CASSSARTFGEQYF.